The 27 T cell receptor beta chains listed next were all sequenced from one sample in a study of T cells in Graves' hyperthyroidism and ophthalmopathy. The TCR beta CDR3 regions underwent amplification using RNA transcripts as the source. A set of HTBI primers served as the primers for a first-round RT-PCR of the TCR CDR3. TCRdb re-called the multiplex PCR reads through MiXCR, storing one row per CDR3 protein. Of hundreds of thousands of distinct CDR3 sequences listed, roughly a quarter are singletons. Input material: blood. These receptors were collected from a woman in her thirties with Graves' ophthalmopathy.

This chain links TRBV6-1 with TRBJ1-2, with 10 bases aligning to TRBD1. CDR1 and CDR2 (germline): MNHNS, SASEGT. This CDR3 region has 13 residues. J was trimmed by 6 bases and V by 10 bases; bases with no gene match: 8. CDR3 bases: TGTGCCATCCTAGACAGGGGGCGAGATGGCTACACCTTC. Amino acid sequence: CAILDRGRDGYTF.

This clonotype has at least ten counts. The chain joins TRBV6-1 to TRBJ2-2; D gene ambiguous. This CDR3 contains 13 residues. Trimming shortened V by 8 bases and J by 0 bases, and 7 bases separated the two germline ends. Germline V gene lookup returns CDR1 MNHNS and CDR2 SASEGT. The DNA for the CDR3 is TGTGCCAGCCCGGGTCCGAACACCGGGGAGCTGTTTTTT. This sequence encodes CASPGPNTGELFF.

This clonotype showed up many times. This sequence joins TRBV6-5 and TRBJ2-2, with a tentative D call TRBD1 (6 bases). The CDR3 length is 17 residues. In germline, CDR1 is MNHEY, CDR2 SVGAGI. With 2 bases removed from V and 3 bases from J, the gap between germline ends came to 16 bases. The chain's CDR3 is CASSYPTGRPDTGELFF. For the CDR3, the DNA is TGTGCCAGCAGTTACCCTACAGGGCGCCCGGACACCGGGGAGCTGTTTTTT.

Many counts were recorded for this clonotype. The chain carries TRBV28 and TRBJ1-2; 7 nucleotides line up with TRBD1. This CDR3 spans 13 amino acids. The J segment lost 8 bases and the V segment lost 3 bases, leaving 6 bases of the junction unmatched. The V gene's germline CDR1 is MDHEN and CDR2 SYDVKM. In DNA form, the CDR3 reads TGTGCCAGCAGTTTGACAGGGTTTCACGGCTACACCTTC. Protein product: CASSLTGFHGYTF.

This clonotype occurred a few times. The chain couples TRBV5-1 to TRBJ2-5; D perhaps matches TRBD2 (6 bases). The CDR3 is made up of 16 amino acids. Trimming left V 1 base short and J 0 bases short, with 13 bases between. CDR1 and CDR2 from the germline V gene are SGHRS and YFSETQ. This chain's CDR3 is CASSLSWGGNQETQYF. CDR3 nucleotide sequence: TGCGCCAGCAGCTTGAGTTGGGGCGGGAACCAAGAGACCCAGTACTTC.

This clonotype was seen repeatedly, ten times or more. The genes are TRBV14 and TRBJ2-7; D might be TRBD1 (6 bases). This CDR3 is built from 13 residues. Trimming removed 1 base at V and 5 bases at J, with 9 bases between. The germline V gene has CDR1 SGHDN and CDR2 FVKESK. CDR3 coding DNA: TGTGCCAGCAGCCAAGCAGGGGCCAACGAGCAGTACTTC. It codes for CASSQAGANEQYF.

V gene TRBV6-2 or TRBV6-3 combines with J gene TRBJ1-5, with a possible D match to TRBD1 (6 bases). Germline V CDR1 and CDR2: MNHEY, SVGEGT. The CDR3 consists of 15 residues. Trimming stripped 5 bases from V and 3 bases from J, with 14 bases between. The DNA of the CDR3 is TGTGCCAGCAGTATCACAGGGTTTGCCAATCAGCCCCAGCATTTT. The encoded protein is CASSITGFANQPQHF.

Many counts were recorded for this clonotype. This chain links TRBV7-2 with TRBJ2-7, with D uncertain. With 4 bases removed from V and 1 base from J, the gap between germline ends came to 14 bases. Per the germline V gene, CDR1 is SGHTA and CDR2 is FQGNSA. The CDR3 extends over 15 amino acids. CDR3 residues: CASSSLIWDSYEQYF. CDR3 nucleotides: TGTGCCAGCAGCTCCTTAATTTGGGATTCCTACGAGCAGTACTTC.

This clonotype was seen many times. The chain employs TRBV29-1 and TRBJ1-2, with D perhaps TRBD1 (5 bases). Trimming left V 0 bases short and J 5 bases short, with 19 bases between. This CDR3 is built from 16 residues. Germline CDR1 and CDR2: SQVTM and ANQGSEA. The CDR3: CSVEDLDRNGSYGYTF. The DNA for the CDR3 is TGCAGCGTTGAAGATCTAGACAGAAACGGATCTTATGGCTACACCTTC.

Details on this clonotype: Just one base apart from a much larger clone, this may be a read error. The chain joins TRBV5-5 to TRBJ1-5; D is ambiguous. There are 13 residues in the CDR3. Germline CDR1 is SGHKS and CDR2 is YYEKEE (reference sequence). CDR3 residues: CASSYSTDQPQQF. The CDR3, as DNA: TGTGCCAGCAGCTACAGCACGGACCAGCCCCAGCAGTTT.

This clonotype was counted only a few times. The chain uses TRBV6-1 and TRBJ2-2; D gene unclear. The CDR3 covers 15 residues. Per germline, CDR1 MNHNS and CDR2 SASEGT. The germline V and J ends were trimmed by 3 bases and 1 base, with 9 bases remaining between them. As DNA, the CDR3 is TGTGCCAGCAGTGATTTGAGGCAGAACACCGGGGAGCTGTTTTTT. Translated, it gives CASSDLRQNTGELFF.

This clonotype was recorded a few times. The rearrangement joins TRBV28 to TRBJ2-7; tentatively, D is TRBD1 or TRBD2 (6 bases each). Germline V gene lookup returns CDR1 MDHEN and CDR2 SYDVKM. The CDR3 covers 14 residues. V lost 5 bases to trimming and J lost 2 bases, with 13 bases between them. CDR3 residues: CASSTGTLPYEQYF. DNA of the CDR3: TGTGCCAGCAGTACAGGGACTTTACCCTACGAGCAGTACTTC.

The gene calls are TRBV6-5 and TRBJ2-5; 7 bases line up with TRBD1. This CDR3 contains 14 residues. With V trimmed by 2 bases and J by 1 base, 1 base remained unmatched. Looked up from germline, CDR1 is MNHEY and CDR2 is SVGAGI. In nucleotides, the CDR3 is TGTGCCAGCAGTTACGACAGGGTCCAAGAGACCCAGTACTTC. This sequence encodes CASSYDRVQETQYF.

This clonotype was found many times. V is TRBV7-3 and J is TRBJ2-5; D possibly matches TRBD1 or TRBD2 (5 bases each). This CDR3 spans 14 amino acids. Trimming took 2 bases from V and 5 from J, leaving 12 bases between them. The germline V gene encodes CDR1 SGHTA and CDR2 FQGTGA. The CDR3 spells CASSLAGWGETQYF. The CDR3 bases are TGTGCCAGCAGCTTAGCCGGGTGGGGGGAGACCCAGTACTTC.

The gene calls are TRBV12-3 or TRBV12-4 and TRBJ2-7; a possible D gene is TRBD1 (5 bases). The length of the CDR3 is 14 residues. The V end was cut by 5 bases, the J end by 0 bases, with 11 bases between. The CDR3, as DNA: TGTGCCAGCAGTCCTGGGGCAGTCTCCTACGAGCAGTACTTC. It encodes CASSPGAVSYEQYF.

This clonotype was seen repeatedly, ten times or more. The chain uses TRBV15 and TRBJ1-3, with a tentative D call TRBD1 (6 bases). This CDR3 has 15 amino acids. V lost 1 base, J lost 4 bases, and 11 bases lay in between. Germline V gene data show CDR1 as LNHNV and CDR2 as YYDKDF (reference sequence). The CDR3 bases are TGTGCCACCAGCAGAGTGATGACAGGAGGAAACACCATATATTTT. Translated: CATSRVMTGGNTIYF.

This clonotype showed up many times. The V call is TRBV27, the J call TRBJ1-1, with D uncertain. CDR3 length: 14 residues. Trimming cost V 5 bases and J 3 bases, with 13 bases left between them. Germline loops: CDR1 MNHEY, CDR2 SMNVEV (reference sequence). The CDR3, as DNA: TGTGCCAGCAGTCCAAATATCCGAGACACTGAAGCTTTCTTT. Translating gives CASSPNIRDTEAFF.

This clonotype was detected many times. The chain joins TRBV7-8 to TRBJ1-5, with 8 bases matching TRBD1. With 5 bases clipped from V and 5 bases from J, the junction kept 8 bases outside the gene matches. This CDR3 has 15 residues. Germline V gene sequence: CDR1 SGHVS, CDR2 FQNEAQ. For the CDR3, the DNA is TGTGCCAGCAGCAAGACAGGGGAGACTTATCAGCCCCAGCATTTT. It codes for CASSKTGETYQPQHF.

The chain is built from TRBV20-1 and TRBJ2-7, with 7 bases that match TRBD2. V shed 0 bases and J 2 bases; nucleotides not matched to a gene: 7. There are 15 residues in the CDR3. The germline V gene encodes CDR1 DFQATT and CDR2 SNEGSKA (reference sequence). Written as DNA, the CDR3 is TGCAGTGCTAGAGAAAGCCAGCGGGGACCCTACGAGCAGTACTTC. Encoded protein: CSARESQRGPYEQYF.

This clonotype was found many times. As DNA, the CDR3 is TGTGCCAGCAGTCAATCCAACTATGGCTACACCTTC. The encoded protein is CASSQSNYGYTF. The chain is built from TRBV12-3 or TRBV12-4 and TRBJ1-2, with D unclear. The CDR3 loop spans 12 amino acids. Trimming stripped 5 bases from V and 2 bases from J, with 6 bases between.

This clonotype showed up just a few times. Here the CDR3 DNA reads TGTGCCAGCAGTTTAGGGACTTTCACAGATACGCAGTATTTT. Translating gives CASSLGTFTDTQYF. The V and J genes are TRBV12-3 or TRBV12-4 and TRBJ2-3, with D possibly matching TRBD2 (5 bases). CDR3 size: 14 residues. Trimming left V 1 base short and J 2 bases short, with 7 bases between.

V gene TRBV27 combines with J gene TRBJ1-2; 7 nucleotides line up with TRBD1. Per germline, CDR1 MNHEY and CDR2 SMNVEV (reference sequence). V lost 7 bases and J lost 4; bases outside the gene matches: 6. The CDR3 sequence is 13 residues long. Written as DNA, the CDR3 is TGTGCCAGCACCCCGCGACAGGGCTATGGCTACACCTTC. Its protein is CASTPRQGYGYTF.

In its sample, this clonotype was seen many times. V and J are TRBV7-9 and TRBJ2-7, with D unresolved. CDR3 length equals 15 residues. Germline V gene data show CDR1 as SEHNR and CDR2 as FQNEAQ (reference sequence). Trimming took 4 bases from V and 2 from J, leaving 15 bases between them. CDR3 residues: CASSSGFSRTYEQYF. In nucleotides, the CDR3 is TGTGCCAGCAGCTCGGGTTTTTCCCGGACCTACGAGCAGTACTTC.

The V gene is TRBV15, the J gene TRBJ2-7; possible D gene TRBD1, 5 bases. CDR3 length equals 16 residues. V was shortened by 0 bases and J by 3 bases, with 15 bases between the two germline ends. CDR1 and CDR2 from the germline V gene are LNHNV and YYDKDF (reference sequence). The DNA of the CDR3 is TGTGCCACCAGCAGAGATCCGTTGGACATTCGCTACGAGCAGTACTTC. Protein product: CATSRDPLDIRYEQYF.

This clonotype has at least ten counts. The CDR3 nucleotides read TGTGCCAGCAGTCCCTTTTCGGGGTACACCGGGGAGCTGTTTTTT. Its protein is CASSPFSGYTGELFF. This rearrangement joins TRBV6-1 to TRBJ2-2; perhaps TRBD2 as D (5 bases). Germline V lookup: CDR1 MNHNS, CDR2 SASEGT. V dropped 5 bases and J dropped 3 bases, with 13 bases sitting between them. CDR3 length: 15 amino acids.

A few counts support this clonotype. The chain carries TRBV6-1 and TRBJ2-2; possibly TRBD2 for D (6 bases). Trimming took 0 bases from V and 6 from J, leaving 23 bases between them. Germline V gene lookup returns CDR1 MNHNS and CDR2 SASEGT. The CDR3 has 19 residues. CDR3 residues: CASSEAPAGYAIGAGELFF. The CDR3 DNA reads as TGTGCCAGCAGTGAAGCCCCGGCGGGGTATGCTATAGGAGCCGGGGAGCTGTTTTTT.

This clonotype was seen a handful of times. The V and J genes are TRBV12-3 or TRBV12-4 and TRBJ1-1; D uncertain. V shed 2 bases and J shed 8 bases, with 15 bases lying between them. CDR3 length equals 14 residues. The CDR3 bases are TGTGCCAGCAGTTTAAGGTCCTTGCGGAAGGAAGCTTTCTTT. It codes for CASSLRSLRKEAFF.